These 20 T cell receptor beta chains were sequenced from one sample in a study of T-cell memory formation after mild COVID-19. TCRdb reanalysed the 5' RACE reads using MiXCR and keeps one entry per CDR3 protein. This table holds about 340,000 distinct CDR3 sequences, over 10% found once. Specimen: PBMCs or a T cell subset sorted from them (not recorded which). All receptors come from a man younger than 35 who had mild COVID-19 (a few samples of this study predate the infection). Cell type and time point are not known.

This chain uses TRBV9 with TRBJ2-2; 7 bases are a match to TRBD1. The germline V gene encodes CDR1 SGDLS and CDR2 YYNGEE. The ends lost 4 bases at V and 1 base at J; junction bases unmatched: 10. The CDR3 loop spans 17 amino acids. In nucleotides, the CDR3 is TGTGCCAGCAGCCGTACGTTGGACAGGCAGAACACCGGGGAGCTGTTTTTT. Protein sequence: CASSRTLDRQNTGELFF.

V and J are TRBV11-2 and TRBJ2-5, with 8 nucleotides matching TRBD1. The germline V gene has CDR1 SGHAT and CDR2 FQNNGV. V trimming: 6 bases; J trimming: 3 bases; junction bases outside the gene matches: 6. The CDR3 extends over 14 amino acids. The CDR3 DNA sequence: TGTGCCAGCAGTTCCAGGGGGCCCGAAGAGACCCAGTACTTC. Its translation is CASSSRGPEETQYF.

This CDR3 reads CASSSRAGAGANVLTF. CDR3 DNA: TGTGCCAGCTCATCCCGAGCGGGGGCTGGGGCCAACGTCCTGACTTTC. This chain connects TRBV18 to TRBJ2-6; 8 bases line up with TRBD2. The V gene's germline CDR1 is KGHSH and CDR2 LQKENI. This CDR3 is built from 16 residues. J lost 2 bases, V lost 5 bases, and 5 bases had no gene match.

This clonotype came up many times. The chain couples TRBV12-3 or TRBV12-4 to TRBJ2-1; tentative D call: TRBD2 (6 bases). V lost 6 bases to trimming and J lost 0 bases, with 12 bases between them. The CDR3 runs 15 residues. CDR3 residues: CASSPGGDSYNEQFF. CDR3 bases: TGTGCCAGCAGCCCCGGCGGGGACTCCTACAATGAGCAGTTCTTC.

Only a few counts were recorded for this clonotype. V gene TRBV6-2 or TRBV6-3 combines with J gene TRBJ2-1; D is ambiguous. Germline V CDR1 and CDR2: MNHEY, SVGEGT. V gave up 4 bases and J gave up 5 bases, with 9 bases separating them. The CDR3 extends over 13 amino acids. This CDR3 reads CASSFRTNNEQFF. CDR3 sequence (DNA): TGTGCCAGCAGTTTTAGGACCAACAATGAGCAGTTCTTC.

This clonotype appeared a few times. V gene TRBV12-3 or TRBV12-4 combines with J gene TRBJ1-2; a possible D gene is TRBD1 (6 bases). V lost 5 bases and J lost 4, with 14 bases in between. The CDR3 has 14 residues. The CDR3 loop is CASSTREGGYGYTF. The CDR3 DNA reads as TGTGCCAGCAGTACCCGAGAGGGGGGCTATGGCTACACCTTC.

This clonotype was picked up a small number of times. The chain has TRBV6-4 and TRBJ1-4; no clear D gene. CDR3 length: 10 amino acids. In germline, CDR1 is MRHNA, CDR2 SNTAGT. V lost 6 bases, J lost 6 bases, and 2 bases lay in between. The CDR3 sequence is CASRDEKLFF. The CDR3 DNA sequence: TGTGCCAGCAGGGATGAAAAACTGTTTTTT.

This clonotype turned up a few times. This sequence joins TRBV6-5 and TRBJ1-2; D may be TRBD1 (5 bases). This CDR3 contains 14 residues. Trimming stripped 6 bases from V and 2 bases from J, with 13 bases between. Per the germline V gene, CDR1 is MNHEY and CDR2 is SVGAGI. The CDR3 loop is CASRGTEGNYGYTF. The DNA of the CDR3 is TGTGCCAGCAGGGGGACCGAAGGGAACTATGGCTACACCTTC.

The chain employs TRBV5-1 and TRBJ2-2, with TRBD1 identical over 8 bases. Germline CDR1 and CDR2: SGHRS and YFSETQ. V lost 4 bases, J lost 6 bases, and 11 bases stayed unmatched. This CDR3 has 16 amino acids. CDR3 residues: CASSPRDRSLAGELFF. The CDR3 DNA is TGCGCCAGCAGCCCCCGGGACAGGAGTTTAGCCGGGGAGCTGTTTTTT.

The chain joins TRBV6-1 to TRBJ2-5; 8 nucleotides line up with TRBD2. Germline assignment: CDR1 MNHNS and CDR2 SASEGT. The V and J ends lost 4 bases and 7 bases, in that order; junction bases with no gene match: 5. CDR3 length equals 13 residues. This CDR3 reads CASSVAGTGTQYF. As DNA, the CDR3 is TGTGCCAGCAGTGTAGCGGGGACGGGGACCCAGTACTTC.

This chain joins TRBV7-9 and TRBJ2-3; 9 bases map to TRBD2. The V segment lost 1 base and the J segment 4 bases; nucleotides outside the gene matches: 6. CDR1 SEHNR and CDR2 FQNEAQ come from the germline V gene (reference sequence). CDR3 size: 16 residues. This chain's CDR3 is CASSLDLLAGSDTQYF. The DNA of the CDR3 is TGTGCCAGCAGCTTAGACCTACTAGCGGGCTCAGATACGCAGTATTTT.

The CDR3 here is CASSQVAGTNYGYTF. CDR3 sequence (DNA): TGCGCCAGCAGCCAAGTGGCAGGAACCAACTATGGCTACACCTTC. V and J are TRBV4-1 and TRBJ1-2; no reliable D call. Trimming shortened V by 1 base and J by 2 bases, and 11 bases separated the two germline ends. The germline gives CDR1 MGHRA, CDR2 YSYEKL. This CDR3 spans 15 amino acids.

This clonotype came up many times. This chain joins TRBV7-2 and TRBJ2-7; TRBD2 aligns across 10 bases. The CDR3 covers 15 residues. The V gene end was trimmed by 4 bases and the J gene end by 3 bases; junction bases not matched to a gene: 6. Germline V CDR1 and CDR2: SGHTA, FQGNSA. CDR3 sequence: CASSSTSGAFYEQYF. DNA of the CDR3: TGTGCCAGCAGCTCAACTAGCGGGGCTTTCTACGAGCAGTACTTC.

This clonotype turned up a few times. The chain has TRBV4-3 and TRBJ1-2; 9 bases map to TRBD1. The CDR3 has 14 amino acids. The J segment lost 8 bases and the V segment lost 3 bases, leaving 7 bases of the junction unmatched. Germline V gene sequence: CDR1 LGHNA, CDR2 YSLEER. This chain's CDR3 is CASSQMGTGKGYTF. For the CDR3, the DNA is TGCGCCAGCAGCCAGATGGGGACAGGGAAGGGCTACACCTTC.

This clonotype was detected only a few times. This chain links TRBV6-2 or TRBV6-3 with TRBJ1-6, with D perhaps matching TRBD1 (5 bases). Germline CDR1 and CDR2: MNHEY and SVGEGT. The CDR3 covers 18 residues. Trimming stripped 4 bases from V and 3 bases from J, with 19 bases between. The CDR3 sequence is CASSFSFDSAHYNSPLHF. CDR3 sequence (DNA): TGTGCCAGCAGTTTCAGTTTTGACAGCGCCCACTATAATTCACCCCTCCACTTT.

This clonotype was found a few times. The chain recombines TRBV9 with TRBJ2-5; D is ambiguous. The CDR3 spans 14 residues. Germline V gene data show CDR1 as SGDLS and CDR2 as YYNGEE. Trimming took off 0 bases at V and 5 bases at J, with 11 bases between the two ends. CDR3 DNA: TGTGCCAGCAGCGTAGATCTTTCCCGTGAGACCCAGTACTTC. The encoded protein is CASSVDLSRETQYF. The entire variable domain, with the rest obtained from reference TRBV9 and TRBJ2-5, is as follows: DSGVTQTPKHLITATGQRVTLRCSPRSGDLSVYWYQQSLDQGLQFLIQYYNGEERAKGNILERFSAQQFPDLHSELNLSSLELGDSALYFCASSVDLSRETQYFGPGTRLLVL.

CDR3 region: CASSFQQGKETQYF. CDR3 bases: TGTGCCAGCAGCTTTCAACAGGGGAAAGAGACCCAGTACTTC. The chain carries TRBV7-2 and TRBJ2-5; 7 nucleotides line up with TRBD1. CDR1 and CDR2 (germline): SGHTA, FQGNSA. J lost 3 bases, V lost 3 bases, and 4 bases had no gene match. This CDR3 is 14 amino acids long.

This clonotype occurred a few times. This chain connects TRBV5-6 to TRBJ2-4, with D uncertain. Germline V CDR1 and CDR2: SGHDT, YYEEEE. Trimming cost V 2 bases and J 4 bases, with 10 bases left between them. The CDR3 extends over 14 amino acids. In nucleotides, the CDR3 is TGTGCCAGCAGCTTTGAAGTCATAAAAAACATTCAGTACTTC. Amino acid sequence: CASSFEVIKNIQYF. The full variable domain, completed using reference TRBV5-6 and TRBJ2-4, is DAGVTQSPTHLIKTRGQQVTLRCSPKSGHDTVSWYQQALGQGPQFIFQYYEEEERQRGNFPDRFSGHQFPNYSSELNVNALLLGDSALYLCASSFEVIKNIQYFGAGTRLSVL.

On this clonotype: At one end, the junction sequence differs from germline, possibly due to a read error. This chain joins TRBV5-6 and TRBJ2-7, with TRBD1 matching 10 bases. The CDR3 length is 10 residues. The germline CDR1 and CDR2 sequences are SGHDT and YYEEEE. The chain's CDR3 is CASRTGTGVF. The CDR3 bases are TGTGCCAGCAGGACCGGGACAGGGGTCTTC.

This chain uses TRBV10-3 with TRBJ1-3; TRBD1 aligns across 8 bases. The CDR3 loop spans 16 amino acids. V trimming: 3 bases; J trimming: 0 bases; junction bases outside the gene matches: 4. From germline, CDR1 is ENHRY and CDR2 SYGVKD. CDR3 residues: CAISEWTGSSGNTIYF. CDR3 sequence (DNA): TGTGCCATCAGTGAATGGACAGGGAGCTCTGGAAACACCATATATTTT.